These 18 T cell receptor beta chains came from one sample sequenced in a study of blood T cell repertoires in COVID-19 (dated by TCRdb to the early 2020s). Library method: the immunoSEQ multiplex PCR assay. Drawn from immuneACCESS, this table holds only the in-frame rearrangements with V and J called that TCRdb kept. Clones are partly lost; checked studies trace under half to an unresolved V gene and leave the rest unexplained. Within this sample are tens of thousands of clones, with 85% to 95% of them counted one time only. The top ten constitute 2.5% to 3.5% of the sample. Sequences were obtained from peripheral blood. The receptors were sampled from a human donor in a cohort sampled during active COVID-19.

The V gene is TRBV30, the J gene TRBJ2-1; 11 bases line up with TRBD2. Germline CDR1 reads GTSNPN; CDR2 reads SVGIG (reference sequence). CDR3 size: 15 residues. V lost 2 bases, J lost 10 bases, and 10 bases stayed unmatched. This chain's CDR3 is CAWSILAGGGQEQFF. The CDR3 DNA reads as TGTGCCTGGAGTATCCTAGCGGGAGGAGGACAAGAGCAGTTCTTC.

The J gene is TRBJ2-5, the V gene TRBV24-1; D gene uncertain. Trimming pared 4 bases from V and 2 bases from J, leaving 7 bases between. This CDR3 contains 13 residues. The germline CDR1 and CDR2 sequences are KGHDR and SFDVKD. DNA for the CDR3: TGTGCCACCAGTGACGCGGTTCAAGAGACCCAGTACTTC. As protein: CATSDAVQETQYF.

The chain recombines TRBV19 with TRBJ2-2; a weak D match, TRBD1 (5 bases). Trimming pared 6 bases from V and 5 bases from J, leaving 7 bases between. Germline loops: CDR1 LNHDA, CDR2 SQIVND (reference sequence). This CDR3 comprises 12 residues. CDR3 protein: CASSRVTGELFF. The CDR3 DNA reads TGTGCCAGTAGCAGGGTAACCGGGGAGCTGTTTTTT.

The chain recombines TRBV6-1 with TRBJ2-3, with 7 nucleotides matching TRBD1. With V trimmed by 1 base and J by 2 bases, 3 bases remained unmatched. The CDR3 runs 15 residues. The germline V gene has CDR1 MNHNS and CDR2 SASEGT. The CDR3 reads CASSEGDRNTDTQYF. CDR3 nucleotide sequence: TGTGCCAGCAGTGAAGGGGACAGAAACACAGATACGCAGTATTTT.

V usage is TRBV6-2 or TRBV6-3 and J usage is TRBJ1-3; D gene ambiguous. The ends were cut back, 5 bases at V and 4 bases at J, with 15 bases in the middle. The CDR3 is 15 residues long. Per germline, CDR1 MNHEY and CDR2 SVGEGT. The CDR3, as DNA: TGTGCCAGCAGTAACCGGCGGGCAGTCGGAAACACCATATATTTT. This translates into CASSNRRAVGNTIYF.

This clone was recorded only once. The V gene is TRBV30, the J gene TRBJ1-2, with 11 bases fitting TRBD1. In germline, CDR1 is GTSNPN, CDR2 SVGIG (reference sequence). J was trimmed by 1 base and V by 5 bases; bases with no gene match: 3. The CDR3 totals 14 residues. The CDR3 region has the DNA TGTGCCTGGGGGACAGGGGGATATAACTATGGCTACACCTTC. Protein sequence: CAWGTGGYNYGYTF.

The chain has TRBV5-6 and TRBJ2-5; perhaps TRBD1 as D (6 bases). V shed 6 bases and J shed 4 bases, with 13 bases lying between them. The CDR3 covers 13 residues. CDR1 and CDR2 from the germline V gene are SGHDT and YYEEEE. The CDR3 spells CASTLGGGETQYF. CDR3 in DNA: TGTGCCAGCACCTTAGGGGGTGGAGAGACCCAGTACTTC.

The chain uses TRBV5-6 and TRBJ2-7; the match to TRBD2 covers 8 bases. V lost 4 bases, J lost 2 bases, and 8 bases stayed unmatched. Germline assignment: CDR1 SGHDT and CDR2 YYEEEE. The CDR3 extends over 15 amino acids. The chain's CDR3 is CASSPSGLVAYEQYF. The CDR3 nucleotides are TGTGCCAGCAGCCCCTCGGGACTAGTGGCCTACGAGCAGTACTTC. Looking up the rest from reference TRBV5-6 and TRBJ2-7 gives the full variable domain: DAGVTQSPTHLIKTRGQQVTLRCSPKSGHDTVSWYQQALGQGPQFIFQYYEEEERQRGNFPDRFSGHQFPNYSSELNVNALLLGDSALYLCASSPSGLVAYEQYFGPGTRLTVT.

The chain couples TRBV5-1 to TRBJ2-1; D may be TRBD2 (5 bases). From germline, CDR1 is SGHRS and CDR2 YFSETQ. The CDR3 length is 12 residues. Trimming took 2 bases from V and 9 from J, leaving 9 bases between them. The CDR3 here is CASSFEAGEQFF. The CDR3 DNA reads TGCGCCAGCAGCTTTGAGGCGGGTGAGCAGTTCTTC.

A single count supports this clone. This sample includes further DNA sequences coding for the same CDR3. The V and J genes are TRBV25-1 and TRBJ2-7, with TRBD2 identical over 7 bases. CDR3 length: 16 amino acids. V was pared by 3 bases and J by 0 bases, with 8 bases of the junction left unmatched. CDR1 is MGHDK, CDR2 SYGVNS, per germline. CDR3 region: CASSDPTSGGSYEQYF. The CDR3 DNA reads as TGTGCCAGCAGTGACCCTACGTCGGGAGGCTCCTACGAGCAGTACTTC.

The chain uses TRBV6-2 or TRBV6-3 and TRBJ2-5; D perhaps matches TRBD2 (5 bases). This CDR3 has 17 amino acids. With 2 bases removed from V and 1 base from J, the gap between germline ends came to 17 bases. The V gene's germline CDR1 is MNHEY and CDR2 SVGEGT. The CDR3 sequence is CASSYRFRGSGQETQYF. CDR3 in DNA: TGTGCCAGCAGTTACAGGTTCCGGGGAAGTGGCCAAGAGACCCAGTACTTC.

The chain carries TRBV29-1 and TRBJ2-1; D perhaps matches TRBD1 (5 bases). Germline V lookup: CDR1 SQVTM, CDR2 ANQGSEA. This CDR3 spans 12 amino acids. V was pared by 8 bases and J by 5 bases, with 13 bases between. In DNA form, the CDR3 reads TGCAGCCCCAGGGTTTGGGACAATGAGCAGTTCTTC. It is translated as CSPRVWDNEQFF.

The CDR3 sequence is CASSLDLRTGELFF. DNA of the CDR3: TGTGCCAGCAGCTTAGATCTCAGGACCGGGGAGCTGTTTTTT. The chain uses TRBV11-3 and TRBJ2-2, with D unclear. Germline values: CDR1 SGHNT, CDR2 YENEEA. The CDR3 has 14 residues. The V and J ends lost 0 bases and 5 bases respectively, with 7 bases between them.

The chain combines TRBV4-3 with TRBJ2-5; D is possibly TRBD2 (6 bases). Germline CDR1 LGHNA, CDR2 YSLEER. The V and J ends lost 2 bases and 5 bases respectively, with 9 bases between them. The CDR3 consists of 13 residues. CDR3 region: CASSQSRGETQYF. For the CDR3, the DNA is TGCGCCAGCAGCCAAAGCCGGGGGGAGACCCAGTACTTC.

This chain uses TRBV28 with TRBJ2-5; D may be TRBD1 (5 bases). CDR3 size: 17 residues. The ends were cut back, 1 base at V and 4 bases at J, with 19 bases in the middle. Germline lookup yields CDR1 MDHEN and CDR2 SYDVKM. CDR3 sequence: CASSLFLSQGKRETQYF. The CDR3 DNA is TGTGCCAGCAGTTTATTCCTCTCTCAGGGAAAGAGAGAGACCCAGTACTTC.

This clone was seen more than once but under ten times. The chain is built from TRBV6-5 and TRBJ1-4; 7 bases are a match to TRBD1. V dropped 5 bases and J dropped 4; count of bases not matched to a gene: 4. Germline V CDR1 and CDR2: MNHEY, SVGAGI. The length of the CDR3 is 14 residues. The CDR3 coding sequence is TGTGCCAGCAGTACGGGACAGTTTAATGAAAAACTGTTTTTT. The encoded protein is CASSTGQFNEKLFF.

A word on this clone: The DNA is omitted, as the CDR3 cannot be located on it reliably, and the CDR3 follows TCRdb's listing. The chain has TRBV10-3 and TRBJ2-1; TRBD1, as called in the table, went unchecked against the DNA. Germline CDR1 is ENHRY and CDR2 is SYGVKD. The CDR3 numbers 17 amino acids, ends counted. The CDR3 loop is CAISESNVLRARDKMVF.

This clone was seen just once. The rearrangement uses TRBV28 and TRBJ1-1; no firm D call. CDR1 is MDHEN, CDR2 SYDVKM, per germline. CDR3 length: 17 residues. Between the trimmed V and J ends, which lost 7 bases and 1 base, there was a span of 22 bases. The CDR3 sequence: CASIFAGLVPPNTEAFF. The DNA for the CDR3 is TGTGCCAGCATTTTCGCGGGTCTCGTACCCCCGAACACTGAAGCTTTCTTT.